This paragraph reports one T cell receptor beta chain. The V gene lost 2 bases and the J gene lost 5 bases, with 13 bases spanning the gap. The length of the CDR3 is 15 residues. Germline CDR1 MNHEY, CDR2 SVGAGI. The data were taken from a study of response to subunit inactivated influenza vaccine. In TCRdb, the RT-PCR reads were re-called with MiXCR into one record per CDR3 protein. The table records 500,000 or so distinct CDR3 sequences, 16% of them present only once. V gene TRBV6-5 combines with J gene TRBJ2-1, with D maybe TRBD1 (5 bases). The sample consisted of CD4+ T cells sorted from PBMCs, taken less than 25 months after vaccination. The clonotype comes from a man aged 50-75 years who received an inactivated influenza vaccine. The CDR3: CASSYSRGHNNEQFF. Here the CDR3 DNA reads TGTGCCAGCAGTTACAGTCGCGGACACAACAATGAGCAGTTCTTC.